This TCR beta chain was obtained from a study of human T cells and chemical hapten exposure. For the study at large: Sensitization was performed using 2% DPC on a 2 cm by 2 cm upper inner arm skin site.

Time point: patch test 2, 6 weeks after DPC sensitization. Specified treatment: therapeutic diphenylcyclopropenone sensitization with weekly scalp DPC. This clonotype was observed many times. Study processing details: Sample TCR totals centred on a median of around 96,000, ranging about 20,000 to 700,000. TCRdb re-derived calls from the RACE reads in MiXCR, one entry per CDR3 protein. The V and J calls and clone size come from TCRdb's table, not from the authors' own analysis. This sample yields hundreds of thousands of distinct CDR3 sequences, of which about 6% are seen a single time; around 6.1% belongs to the top ten. The V end was cut by 0 bases, the J end by 2 bases, with 7 bases between. The CDR3 extends over 15 amino acids. Germline V gene data show CDR1 as PRHDT and CDR2 as FYEKMQ (reference sequence).

This chain uses TRBV13 with TRBJ1-4; D ambiguous. The sequencing here drew on whole blood, taken in connection with sensitization to the hapten diphenylcyclopropenone (DPC). The clonotype originates from a woman between 18 and 30 years old with alopecia areata. Some clones in this sample may be carry-over from other donors' samples. CDR3 residues: CASSLGEATNEKLFF. DNA for the CDR3: TGTGCCAGCAGCTTAGGGGAGGCGACTAATGAAAAACTGTTTTTT.